This is a list of T cell receptor beta chains from one sample in a study of long-term antiretroviral therapy in people with HIV. Sequenced by immunoSEQ multiplex PCR; TCRdb stores in-frame clones only, minus some. The sample shows 15,000 to 20,000 clones, about four fifths of them seen only once. Sequenced here: unsorted PBMCs, sampled 2.5 years before starting antiretroviral therapy. The receptors shown here come from a woman between 45 and 60 years old with HIV. Both conserved end residues are part of each CDR3. D genes are given only for firm matches. Where a row states a size, it is once, few, many or the class of an expanded clone; other rows omit it.

clone_size	j_call	v_call	d_call	cdr3_nt	cdr3_aa
.	TRBJ2-2	TRBV4-1	TRBD2	TGCGCCAGCAGCCAATCAGGCGGGGGGGTGGTCACCGGGGAGCTGTTTTTT	CASSQSGGGVVTGELFF
.	TRBJ1-2	TRBV7-9	TRBD1	TGTGCCAGCAGCAACCTACAGGGGGCGGGCTACACCTTC	CASSNLQGAGYTF
.	TRBJ2-3	TRBV7-3	TRBD2	TGTGCCAGCAGCTTGGCTAGCGGGTCTAGCACAGATACGCAGTATTTT	CASSLASGSSTDTQYF
.	TRBJ2-2	TRBV7-9	.	TGTGCCAGCAGCTCAGCGAATAGCGGCGGGGAGCTGTTTTTT	CASSSANSGGELFF
.	TRBJ2-3	TRBV7-3	TRBD2	TGTGCCAGCAGCTCCATAGCGGGGGGCACAGATACGCAGTATTTT	CASSSIAGGTDTQYF
.	TRBJ1-2	TRBV6-5	.	TGTGCCAGCAGTTACTCACTGGGGGACCCCTATGGCTACACCTTC	CASSYSLGDPYGYTF
medium-sized	TRBJ2-2	TRBV7-3	TRBD2	TGTGCCAGCAGCTTCGCGGGGGAGTACACCGGGGAGCTGTTTTTT	CASSFAGEYTGELFF
.	TRBJ2-7	TRBV7-6	TRBD2	TGTGCCAGCAGCCCTCGGGTAGCGGGGGCTTCCTACGAGCAGTACTTC	CASSPRVAGASYEQYF
.	TRBJ2-6	TRBV4-1	.	TGCGCCAGCAGCCTTACGCTCTCTGGGGCCAACGTCCTGACTTTC	CASSLTLSGANVLTF
.	TRBJ1-1	TRBV7-3	TRBD1	TGTGCCAGCAGCTTAAGAGCCATCGGGACAGTAAACACTGAAGCTTTCTTT	CASSLRAIGTVNTEAFF
few	TRBJ2-2	TRBV7-3	TRBD1	TGTGCCAGCAGCTCGACGGACAGGGGAGACACCGGGGAGCTGTTTTTT	CASSSTDRGDTGELFF
few	TRBJ1-1	TRBV30	.	TGTGCCTGGAGTTGGGGGCGCGAGACTGAAGCTTTCTTT	CAWSWGRETEAFF
.	TRBJ1-1	TRBV25-1	.	TGTGCCAGCAGATCACTGGGGGCTCTCACTGAAGCTTTCTTT	CASRSLGALTEAFF
.	TRBJ1-1	TRBV29-1	.	TGCAGCGTCCATAGAATGGCTGAAGCTTTCTTT	CSVHRMAEAFF
.	TRBJ2-3	TRBV5-1	.	TGCGCCAGCAGCAATGGACTCTCAGATACGCAGTATTTT	CASSNGLSDTQYF
.	TRBJ2-1	TRBV19	TRBD2	TGTGCCAGTAGTGGACTAGCGGCCCGGTCGGATGAGCAGTTCTTC	CASSGLAARSDEQFF
.	TRBJ2-1	TRBV28	TRBD1	TGTGCGTCACAGGGGGTCCATGAGCAGTTCTTC	CASQGVHEQFF
few	TRBJ1-5	TRBV6-5	.	TGTGCCAGCAGTGGGTTCATTGGGGATAATCAGCCCCAGCATTTT	CASSGFIGDNQPQHF
.	TRBJ1-3	TRBV30	.	TGTGCCTACGGCACAAGCTCTGGAAACACCATATATTTT	CAYGTSSGNTIYF
.	TRBJ1-4	TRBV30	TRBD1	TGTGCCTGGAGTGTACCTGGGACAGGGAATGAAAAACTGTTTTTT	CAWSVPGTGNEKLFF
.	TRBJ2-5	TRBV6-5	TRBD1	TGTGCCAGCAGTTCCGGGACAGGGGTTCAAGAGACCCAGTACTTC	CASSSGTGVQETQYF
.	TRBJ1-2	TRBV7-8	.	TGTGCCAGCAGCTTAGATCAAAACTATGGCTACACCTTC	CASSLDQNYGYTF
.	TRBJ2-2	TRBV5-1	.	TGCGCCAGCAGCAGGTGCCAGTACTCGGGGGACGAACACCGGGGAGCTGTTTTT	CASSRCQYSGDEHRGAVF
.	TRBJ1-2	TRBV14	.	TGTGCCAGCAGCGAACGGACACAAAACTATGGCTACACCTTC	CASSERTQNYGYTF
.	TRBJ1-1	TRBV11-2	.	TGTGCCAGCAGCTTTAAAAAGGGGGAAGCTTTCTTT	CASSFKKGEAFF
.	TRBJ2-2	TRBV19	TRBD2	TGTGCCAGTAGCACTAGCGGGGGGGCGAACACCGGGGAGCTGTTTTTT	CASSTSGGANTGELFF
few	TRBJ1-6	TRBV9	TRBD1	TGTGCCAGCAGCGTAGTCGGGACAGGATCACCCCTCCACTTT	CASSVVGTGSPLHF
.	TRBJ1-1	TRBV5-1	.	TGCGCCAGCAGCTTGGAGGGGTCAGTGAACACTGAAGCTTTCTTT	CASSLEGSVNTEAFF
.	TRBJ1-2	TRBV7-9	.	TGTGCCAGCAGCCTTGGTAATCGGGGTACCTATGGCTACACCTTC	CASSLGNRGTYGYTF
.	TRBJ1-4	TRBV11-2	.	TGTGCCAGCAGTTTGAGCAGGGGCGAAAGGAATGAAAAACTGTTTTTT	CASSLSRGERNEKLFF
.	TRBJ1-6	TRBV7-9	.	TGTGCCAGCAGTCCAAGGGTTTTGGGTAATTCACCCCTCCACTTT	CASSPRVLGNSPLHF
.	TRBJ2-3	TRBV7-6	TRBD1	TGTGCCAGCAGCCCCAAAAGGGGACAGGGCCCAGATACGCAGTATTTT	CASSPKRGQGPDTQYF
few	TRBJ2-2	TRBV19	TRBD1	TGTGCCAGTAGTAAGGACAGGGGGCGAACCGGGGAGCTGTTTTTT	CASSKDRGRTGELFF
.	TRBJ1-6	TRBV5-1	.	TGCGCCAGCAGCTTGGCGGTCGGGGGGCGGAATTCACCCCTCCACTTT	CASSLAVGGRNSPLHF
.	TRBJ2-2	TRBV7-8	TRBD1	TGTGCCAGCAGCTTAAGGGACAGGGACCCCACCGGGGAGCTGTTTTTT	CASSLRDRDPTGELFF
.	TRBJ2-5	TRBV11-2	TRBD1	TGTGCCAGCAGCTCCCAAGGGGACAGCAAGACCCAGTACTTC	CASSSQGDSKTQYF